A single sample gave rise to the 17 T cell receptor beta chains below, sequenced in a study of beta chain features in type 1 diabetes. The investigators reverse transcribed all of the isolated RNA, so they sequenced expressed TCRB transcripts. Produced via immunoSEQ multiplex PCR; TCRdb's table is partial and in-frame only. Here the sample spans under 900,000 clones, roughly a sixth being singletons. The sample was naive CD4+ T cells from blood. The receptors originated from a woman between 18 and 29 years old in good health.

V usage is TRBV5-4 and J usage is TRBJ2-1; TRBD2 aligns across 8 bases. CDR1 is SGHNT, CDR2 YYREEE, per germline (reference sequence). The V and J ends lost 2 bases and 4 bases, in that order; junction bases with no gene match: 5. The CDR3 is 15 amino acids. The CDR3 region is CASSFASGLYNEQFF. The CDR3 nucleotides read TGTGCCAGCAGCTTTGCTAGCGGGCTGTACAATGAGCAGTTCTTC.

This clone was counted a few times. The chain uses TRBV20-1 and TRBJ2-5; D unresolved. This CDR3 is 11 amino acids long. Trimming stripped 7 bases from V and 4 bases from J, with 10 bases between. Per the germline V gene, CDR1 is DFQATT and CDR2 is SNEGSKA (reference sequence). The CDR3 protein is CSVWFTETQYF. CDR3 coding DNA: TGCAGTGTCTGGTTTACAGAGACCCAGTACTTC.

The chain combines TRBV29-1 with TRBJ2-1; D is uncertain. Germline V gene data show CDR1 as SQVTM and CDR2 as ANQGSEA. The CDR3 sequence is 16 residues long. V lost 6 bases and J lost 2, with 20 bases in between. Written as DNA, the CDR3 is TGCAGCGTGGGTTATTGGAATCATTTTACCTACAATGAGCAGTTCTTC. This codes for CSVGYWNHFTYNEQFF.

This clone was detected only a few times. This rearrangement joins TRBV5-1 to TRBJ2-7; no reliable D call. Trimming pared 4 bases from V and 1 base from J, leaving 9 bases between. Germline lookup yields CDR1 SGHRS and CDR2 YFSETQ. The CDR3 consists of 13 residues. In DNA, the CDR3 is TGCGCCAGCAGCCCGGCCCGGTCCTACGAGCAGTACTTC. This translates into CASSPARSYEQYF.

This clone was detected a few times. The chain links TRBV5-4 to TRBJ2-1; tentatively, D is TRBD2 (6 bases). The ends were cut back, 1 base at V and 0 bases at J, with 11 bases in the middle. Germline V CDR1 and CDR2: SGHNT, YYREEE (reference sequence). The CDR3 contains 16 residues. The CDR3 sequence: CASSLYRGSSYNEQFF. The CDR3 nucleotides read TGTGCCAGCAGCTTGTATCGGGGGAGCTCCTACAATGAGCAGTTCTTC.

This clone has a handful of counts. The CDR3 sequence: CASSQATSSNEQYF. DNA of the CDR3: TGCGCCAGCAGCCAGGCAACTAGCTCAAACGAGCAGTACTTC. The V call is TRBV4-3, the J call TRBJ2-7; D is possibly TRBD2 (6 bases). This CDR3 contains 14 residues. CDR1 is LGHNA and CDR2 is YSLEER in the germline V gene. V lost 3 bases and J 5 bases, leaving 14 bases between the germline ends.

With respect to this clone: It is likely a read error, because the conserved phenylalanine at the end of the CDR3 is missing. The chain is built from TRBV7-2 and TRBJ1-3; D not certain. The V and J ends lost 6 bases and 0 bases respectively, with 9 bases between them. CDR1 is SGHTA and CDR2 is FQGNSA in the germline V gene. CDR3 size: 14 residues. The CDR3 loop reads CASRPVGSGNTIYS. CDR3 nucleotide sequence: TGTGCCAGCAGGCCCGTGGGCTCTGGAAACACCATATATTCT.

A word on this clone: Other DNA sequences in the sample encode the same CDR3. The V and J genes are TRBV7-2 and TRBJ2-5; 10 bases fit TRBD1. The CDR3 is 14 residues long. J lost 4 bases, V lost 4 bases, and 3 bases had no gene match. Germline-derived CDR1 and CDR2 are SGHTA and FQGNSA. DNA for the CDR3: TGTGCCAGCAGCTCCCGGGACAGGGGAGAGACCCAGTACTTC. The encoded protein is CASSSRDRGETQYF.

Only a few counts were recorded for this clone. The chain uses TRBV4-3 and TRBJ2-1; 8 bases fit TRBD2. Germline lookup yields CDR1 LGHNA and CDR2 YSLEER. J gave up 0 bases and V 0 bases, and 7 bases lay outside the gene matches. The CDR3 loop spans 18 amino acids. The CDR3 nucleotides read TGCGCCAGCAGCCAAGAGGGTTTGAGCGGGAGCTCCTACAATGAGCAGTTCTTC. Protein: CASSQEGLSGSSYNEQFF.

This chain connects TRBV28 to TRBJ2-7; tentative D call: TRBD2 (5 bases). V shed 7 bases and J shed 7 bases, with 20 bases lying between them. The CDR3 runs 14 residues. Germline values: CDR1 MDHEN, CDR2 SYDVKM. The CDR3, as DNA: TGTGCCAGCACTGAGGGCGGGCGTGACTGGGAGCAGTACTTC. Translating gives CASTEGGRDWEQYF.

The chain employs TRBV11-2 and TRBJ2-5; 12 bases match TRBD2. The CDR3 runs 15 residues. V trimming: 7 bases; J trimming: 5 bases; junction bases outside the gene matches: 8. Looked up from germline, CDR1 is SGHAT and CDR2 is FQNNGV. The CDR3 DNA follows: TGTGCCAGCACCGCTAGCGGGAGGGCCTTTGAGACCCAGTACTTC. This encodes CASTASGRAFETQYF.

CDR3 sequence: CASSKGDWGAGKYNEQFF. Here the CDR3 DNA reads TGTGCCAGCAGCAAAGGGGACTGGGGAGCGGGCAAGTACAATGAGCAGTTCTTC. The J gene is TRBJ2-1, the V gene TRBV21-1; the table calls TRBD2, which could not be checked here. TRBV21-1 constitutes a pseudogene. The CDR3 contains 18 residues.

This clone was observed a handful of times. This sequence joins TRBV4-2 and TRBJ2-7; possible D gene TRBD2, 6 bases. Trimming removed 0 bases at V and 0 bases at J, with 24 bases between. Germline loops: CDR1 LGHNA, CDR2 YNFKEQ. The CDR3 is 20 amino acids. Written as DNA, the CDR3 is TGTGCCAGCAGCCAAGATATCGGAGGGTTGCCCCTTCGAAACTCCTACGAGCAGTACTTC. This codes for CASSQDIGGLPLRNSYEQYF.

The chain carries TRBV28 and TRBJ2-7, with 7 bases lining up with TRBD1. Germline assignment: CDR1 MDHEN and CDR2 SYDVKM. The J segment lost 3 bases and the V segment lost 6 bases, leaving 11 bases of the junction unmatched. The CDR3 has 15 residues. CDR3 protein: CASRHIRDSLYEQYF. The CDR3, as DNA: TGTGCCAGCAGACACATCCGGGACAGTCTCTACGAGCAGTACTTC.

In this sample, this clone turned up a few times. The rearrangement uses TRBV6-5 and TRBJ2-2; 7 bases map to TRBD1. CDR3 length: 12 amino acids. Losses at the gene ends were 5 bases for V and 15 bases for J; bases not matched to a gene: 9. CDR1 MNHEY and CDR2 SVGAGI come from the germline V gene. For the CDR3, the DNA is TGTGCCAGCAGTAACCGGGACAGTATGGTGTTTTTT. The encoded protein is CASSNRDSMVFF.

This clone was detected only a few times. V usage is TRBV28 and J usage is TRBJ2-1; 7 nucleotides align to TRBD2. CDR1 and CDR2 (germline): MDHEN, SYDVKM. This CDR3 is 17 amino acids long. V shed 5 bases, J shed 3 bases, and the junction held 13 bases outside the gene matches. CDR3 loop: CASSKLRLADNYNEQFF. CDR3 nucleotides: TGTGCCAGCAGTAAACTCCGGCTAGCGGACAACTACAATGAGCAGTTCTTC.

The chain recombines TRBV9 with TRBJ2-3; 9 bases fit TRBD2. Germline lookup yields CDR1 SGDLS and CDR2 YYNGEE. The trim removed 3 bases at V and 6 bases at J, leaving 8 bases unmatched. The CDR3 extends over 15 amino acids. The CDR3 nucleotides are TGTGCCAGCAGCGCCCCCGGGCGGGAGGGGGATACGCAGTATTTT. It yields the protein CASSAPGREGDTQYF.